These T cell receptor beta chains were read from a single sample in a study of tumor and adjacent non-tumor tissue in lung cancer. TCRdb called the multiplex PCR reads again in MiXCR, with one record for every CDR3 protein. This table holds roughly 140,000 distinct CDR3 sequences, 60% to 70% found once. Sequencing used lung tumor tissue. The receptors come from a man aged 60 to 75 with small cell lung cancer. Both conserved end residues are part of each CDR3. Expanded clones get a size class; other rows say once, few or many, or leave the size out.

v_gene	abundance	len	j_gene	CDR3aa
TRBV11-2	NA	15	TRBJ2-3	CASSLSPAGADTQYF
TRBV29-1	NA	10	TRBJ2-1	CSVDLPEEFF
TRBV6-1	NA	13	TRBJ1-2	CASSVEAGVCYTF
TRBV12-3/TRBV12-4	NA	14	TRBJ1-1	CASSPGTGNIEAFF
TRBV4-2	NA	12	TRBJ2-1	CAISQIWSEQFF
TRBV11-2	many	12	TRBJ2-1	CASSLSRTREFF
TRBV11-2	NA	17	TRBJ2-3	CASSLVVRSVEQDTQYF
TRBV11-1	NA	16	TRBJ2-2	CASSSPDLVDTGELFF
TRBV28	NA	18	TRBJ2-1	CASSPDDSGVGPYNEQFF
TRBV2	NA	12	TRBJ1-1	CASSESGIGAFF
TRBV20-1	NA	15	TRBJ2-3	CSAGSSGSTGDTQYF
TRBV29-1	NA	11	TRBJ2-1	CSVVFLNEQFF
TRBV20-1	many	15	TRBJ2-1	CSARDPGAFYNEQFF
TRBV7-6	many	12	TRBJ2-2	CASSHEGGELFF
TRBV4-1	once	16	TRBJ2-1	CASSQGGNGATSKQFF
TRBV4-2	NA	16	TRBJ2-6	CASSLTIGSGANVLTF
TRBV6-1	NA	14	TRBJ1-1	CASSEAFSHDLPFF
TRBV5-4	few	15	TRBJ1-2	CASSSQGRRRDGYTF
TRBV5-4	NA	16	TRBJ2-1	CVSSLAQGGSQNEQFF
TRBV12-3/TRBV12-4	NA	15	TRBJ1-1	CASNPRDRLITEVFF
TRBV7-8	NA	12	TRBJ2-1	CASSSRVGEEFF
TRBV10-3	NA	18	TRBJ2-5	CAISEPPTSGSYQETLYF
TRBV5-5	NA	14	TRBJ1-2	CASSLAPENYGYTF
TRBV7-6	once	12	TRBJ1-1	CASSSGGTEAFF
TRBV6-6	NA	15	TRBJ2-5	CATRPQAGGRETRYF
TRBV11-2	NA	14	TRBJ2-3	CGSSVSLGADTQYF
TRBV5-1	few	14	TRBJ1-1	CASSLGAQGAEAFF
TRBV12-3/TRBV12-4	once	13	TRBJ2-1	CTSSLGLYNEQFF
TRBV12-3/TRBV12-4	NA	14	TRBJ2-7	CVSSLASGMGEQYF
TRBV6-5	NA	16	TRBJ2-1	CASSIPGRSELNEQFF
TRBV4-1	few	14	TRBJ2-3	CASSQMGATDTQYF
TRBV11-2	NA	13	TRBJ1-1	CSSSLVEGTDAFF
TRBV11-2	once	14	TRBJ2-2	CAGSRDLVERELFF
TRBV5-6	few	12	TRBJ2-7	CASSLRDYEQYF
TRBV7-8	NA	14	TRBJ2-3	CASSLGLKTDTQYF
TRBV24-1	once	15	TRBJ1-2	CATSDSVRRDDGYTF
TRBV5-1	NA	14	TRBJ2-2	CATSEFANTGELFF